The next 9 T cell receptor beta chains were all read from a single sample in a study of cytomegalovirus exposure and HLA in healthy donors. PCR employed 60 Vbeta and 13 Jbeta primers. Some clones are missing from TCRdb's copy, which holds only in-frame ones; the method was immunoSEQ multiplex PCR. Its listing shows approximately 130,000 clones. Sequencing was done on a sample of PBMCs. The receptors were gathered from an older woman in good health and CMV-seronegative.

This sequence joins TRBV7-8 and TRBJ2-5, with TRBD2 matching 10 bases. J lost 1 base, V lost 0 bases, and 2 bases had no gene match. The CDR3 sequence is 16 residues long. CDR1 SGHVS and CDR2 FQNEAQ come from the germline V gene. The CDR3 loop reads CASSLAIAGGQETQYF. In nucleotides, the CDR3 is TGTGCCAGCAGCTTAGCAATAGCGGGGGGCCAAGAGACCCAGTACTTC.

The chain employs TRBV28 and TRBJ1-6; 9 positions match TRBD1. The CDR3 sequence is 14 residues long. Unmatched junction bases numbered 6, after V lost 6 bases and J lost 9 bases. Germline-derived CDR1 and CDR2 are MDHEN and SYDVKM. CDR3 residues: CASSPQGAVSPLHF. The CDR3 nucleotides read TGTGCCAGCAGCCCACAGGGGGCGGTTTCACCCCTCCACTTT.

V and J are TRBV7-9 and TRBJ1-3; D possibly corresponds to TRBD1 (5 bases). Per germline, CDR1 SEHNR and CDR2 FQNEAQ (reference sequence). The CDR3 extends over 14 amino acids. V lost 3 bases and J lost 2, with 8 bases in between. The CDR3 here is CASSFGRAGNTIYF. CDR3 coding DNA: TGTGCCAGCAGCTTCGGCAGGGCTGGAAACACCATATATTTT.

The chain carries TRBV2 and TRBJ2-5; 8 nucleotides agree with TRBD1. Germline CDR1 and CDR2: SNHLY and FYNNEI. The trim removed 10 bases at V and 4 bases at J, leaving 8 bases unmatched. This CDR3 contains 13 residues. CDR3 in DNA: TGTGCCACCACACCCAGGGGGCCAGAGACCCAGTACTTC. Protein product: CATTPRGPETQYF.

The chain combines TRBV28 with TRBJ2-2; 9 bases line up with TRBD2. Unmatched junction bases numbered 6, after V lost 1 base and J lost 3 bases. Germline V gene lookup returns CDR1 MDHEN and CDR2 SYDVKM. This CDR3 comprises 17 residues. CDR3 protein: CASSLFSSGNYTGELFF. CDR3 bases: TGTGCCAGCAGTTTATTTTCTAGCGGGAATTACACCGGGGAGCTGTTTTTT.

This rearrangement joins TRBV7-2 to TRBJ2-5, with D unresolved. V lost 5 bases to trimming and J lost 2 bases, with 9 bases between them. Per germline, CDR1 SGHTA and CDR2 FQGNSA. This CDR3 contains 13 residues. The CDR3 DNA is TGTGCCAGCAGCCCGGGTCCTCAAGAGACCCAGTACTTC. The encoded protein is CASSPGPQETQYF.

V and J are TRBV9 and TRBJ2-7; D may be TRBD1 (7 bases). The CDR3 has 15 residues. Trimming pared 4 bases from V and 4 bases from J, leaving 18 bases between. Germline CDR1 reads SGDLS; CDR2 reads YYNGEE. The CDR3 region is CASSPGQGGTYEQYF. CDR3 DNA sequence: TGTGCCAGCAGCCCAGGGCAGGGGGGTACGTACGAGCAGTACTTC.

The chain uses TRBV11-1 and TRBJ2-5, with D possibly being TRBD1 (6 bases). With 1 base removed from V and 5 bases from J, the gap between germline ends came to 14 bases. The CDR3 sequence is 15 residues long. Germline V gene sequence: CDR1 SGHAT, CDR2 FQDESV (reference sequence). CDR3 sequence: CASSLDTAGVETQYF. CDR3 sequence (DNA): TGTGCCAGCAGCTTAGATACGGCAGGGGTGGAGACCCAGTACTTC. The variable domain in full, completed from reference TRBV11-1 and TRBJ2-5, reads EAEVAQSPRYKITEKSQAVAFWCDPISGHATLYWYRQILGQGPELLVQFQDESVVDDSQLPKDRFSAERLKGVDSTLKIQPAELGDSAMYLCASSLDTAGVETQYFGPGTRLLVL.

This chain links TRBV19 with TRBJ2-4, with TRBD1 matching 10 bases. Losses at the gene ends were 8 bases for V and 0 bases for J; bases not matched to a gene: 4. Germline V lookup: CDR1 LNHDA, CDR2 SQIVND (reference sequence). The CDR3 has 15 residues. The CDR3, as DNA: TGTGCCAGTCTCCGGACAGGGGGAGCCAAAAACATTCAGTACTTC. This encodes CASLRTGGAKNIQYF.